Below, 18 T cell receptor beta chains from the same sample are listed, as sequenced in a study of shared clonotypes between healthy human individuals. The method was immunoSEQ multiplex PCR; TCRdb's version includes in-frame clones alone and lacks a portion of them. The profile shows approximately 500,000 clones, 95% to 97% of them singletons. Material for sequencing was naive CD4+ T cells sorted from blood. Subset denoted: CD45RA+ positively selected. The receptors stem from a woman between 25 and 40 years old in good health.

The chain combines TRBV5-4 with TRBJ1-1, with a tentative D call TRBD1 (6 bases). The CDR3 sequence is 14 residues long. CDR1 is SGHNT and CDR2 is YYREEE in the germline V gene (reference sequence). V lost 2 bases and J lost 6, with 14 bases in between. The CDR3 nucleotides read TGTGCCAGCAGCTTTTCAACAGGGAGCGCTGAAGCTTTCTTT. It is translated as CASSFSTGSAEAFF.

The V call is TRBV29-1, the J call TRBJ2-7, with D possibly being TRBD1 or TRBD2 (5 bases each). CDR1 SQVTM and CDR2 ANQGSEA come from the germline V gene. Trimming removed 1 base from V and 5 bases from J, with 18 bases in between. The CDR3 is 15 amino acids. CDR3 sequence reads: CSVEVRGVLVHEQYF. In DNA, the CDR3 is TGCAGCGTTGAAGTTAGAGGGGTCCTTGTCCACGAGCAGTACTTC.

This chain links TRBV16 with TRBJ2-3, with D perhaps matching TRBD2 (6 bases). V shed 0 bases and J shed 2 bases, with 12 bases lying between them. The CDR3 is 16 residues long. Germline-derived CDR1 and CDR2 are KGHSY and FQNENV. Here the CDR3 reads CASSQSLSSATDTQYF. In nucleotides, the CDR3 is TGTGCCAGCAGCCAATCTCTATCTAGCGCCACAGATACGCAGTATTTT.

The J gene is TRBJ2-7, the V gene TRBV10-3, with 8 bases lining up with TRBD1. The J segment lost 6 bases and the V segment lost 2 bases, leaving 6 bases of the junction unmatched. The length of the CDR3 is 14 residues. Germline V CDR1 and CDR2: ENHRY, SYGVKD. The DNA for the CDR3 is TGTGCCATCAGTGAGAAGACAGGGGTCGGCGAGCAGTACTTC. Amino acid sequence: CAISEKTGVGEQYF.

The chain combines TRBV5-4 with TRBJ1-2; 7 nucleotides match TRBD1. V gave up 2 bases and J gave up 8 bases; unmatched junction bases: 9. This CDR3 has 14 residues. In germline, CDR1 is SGHNT, CDR2 YYREEE (reference sequence). The CDR3 DNA follows: TGTGCCAGCAGCTTAAGACAGGGTTCCGGGGGCTACACCTTC. Its protein is CASSLRQGSGGYTF.

The V and J genes are TRBV6-1 and TRBJ2-2; the match to TRBD2 covers 14 bases. With V trimmed by 2 bases and J by 7 bases, 9 bases remained unmatched. CDR1 is MNHNS, CDR2 SASEGT, per germline. There are 18 residues in the CDR3. CDR3 nucleotides: TGTGCCAGCAGTGAATCTGCCGGGACTAGCGGGAGTATCGGGGAGCTGTTTTTT. Translating gives CASSESAGTSGSIGELFF.

This clone was counted once. The gene calls are TRBV4-1 and TRBJ1-1; D gene uncertain. The CDR3 length is 14 residues. The V gene's germline CDR1 is MGHRA and CDR2 YSYEKL. Trimming pared 1 base from V and 3 bases from J, leaving 9 bases between. The CDR3 here is CASSQVGKDTEAFF. DNA for the CDR3: TGCGCCAGCAGCCAAGTTGGGAAGGACACTGAAGCTTTCTTT.

V and J are TRBV6-5 and TRBJ2-3, with TRBD1 matching 7 bases. CDR1 and CDR2 from the germline V gene are MNHEY and SVGAGI. The CDR3 runs 15 residues. With 10 bases clipped from V and 2 bases from J, the junction kept 12 bases outside the gene matches. CDR3 DNA: TGTGCCACCAGCGCCGGGACAGACAACACAGATACGCAGTATTTT. Its protein product is CATSAGTDNTDTQYF.

The rearrangement uses TRBV6-5 and TRBJ2-7; D is perhaps TRBD2 (6 bases). The V gene lost 4 bases and the J gene lost 5 bases, with 12 bases spanning the gap. Germline-derived CDR1 and CDR2 are MNHEY and SVGAGI. The CDR3 runs 13 residues. CDR3 region: CASSLEGPHEQYF. The CDR3 DNA is TGTGCCAGCAGTTTGGAGGGACCCCACGAGCAGTACTTC.

This chain joins TRBV27 and TRBJ1-1, with D perhaps TRBD1 (5 bases). V lost 3 bases to trimming and J lost 4 bases, with 12 bases between them. Germline V gene sequence: CDR1 MNHEY, CDR2 SMNVEV (reference sequence). This CDR3 region has 14 residues. CDR3 bases: TGTGCCAGCAGTTTTGCCGGTAGGGGCACTGAAGCTTTCTTT. Translated, it gives CASSFAGRGTEAFF.

The chain joins TRBV2 to TRBJ2-6; 7 bases match TRBD1. V was clipped by 4 bases and J by 4 bases; unmatched bases: 4. The V gene's germline CDR1 is SNHLY and CDR2 FYNNEI. The CDR3 is 15 residues long. The CDR3 protein is CASSVQGLGANVLTF. CDR3 coding DNA: TGTGCCAGCAGTGTACAGGGGCTGGGGGCCAACGTCCTGACTTTC.

The chain links TRBV30 to TRBJ1-2; TRBD1 matches at 9 bases. This CDR3 has 16 amino acids. The V gene's germline CDR1 is GTSNPN and CDR2 SVGIG (reference sequence). The ends lost 1 base at V and 7 bases at J; junction bases unmatched: 13. CDR3 region: CAWSDWTGDSTFGYTF. As DNA, the CDR3 is TGTGCCTGGAGTGATTGGACAGGGGATTCGACGTTTGGCTACACCTTC.

The chain is built from TRBV10-1 and TRBJ2-1; 16 bases agree with TRBD2. The V gene's germline CDR1 is WNHNN and CDR2 SYGVQD (reference sequence). This CDR3 is 20 amino acids long. Trimming at V came to 6 bases and at J to 6 bases, leaving 17 bases not matched to a gene. The DNA of the CDR3 is TGCGCCAGCAGCAGTCTCTACTCCGGGACTAGCGGGAGGGCGGGCAATGAGCAGTTCTTC. As protein: CASSSLYSGTSGRAGNEQFF.

This sequence joins TRBV5-1 and TRBJ2-5, with D perhaps TRBD2 (5 bases). The better agreement between TRBJ2-7 and the DNA end casts doubt on the J call. CDR3 size: 12 residues. Germline V gives CDR1 SGHRS, CDR2 YFSETQ. CDR3 amino acids: CASSASGYEQYF. The CDR3 DNA follows: TGCGCCAGCAGCGCCAGCGGCTACGAGCAGTACTTC.

The gene calls are TRBV2 and TRBJ2-2; 8 nucleotides match TRBD2. V lost 4 bases, J lost 1 base, and 2 bases stayed unmatched. Germline V gives CDR1 SNHLY, CDR2 FYNNEI. This CDR3 region has 15 residues. The CDR3 region is CASSVTSGNTGELFF. CDR3 bases: TGTGCCAGCAGTGTCACTAGCGGGAACACCGGGGAGCTGTTTTTT.

CDR3: CASKEGSLTPYEQYF. The CDR3 nucleotides are TGTGCCAGCAAAGAGGGGAGTTTGACCCCTTACGAGCAGTACTTC. The V gene is TRBV28, the J gene TRBJ2-7, with D possibly being TRBD1 or TRBD2 (5 bases each). CDR1 is MDHEN and CDR2 is SYDVKM in the germline V gene. The germline V and J ends were trimmed by 7 bases and 4 bases, with 20 bases remaining between them. This CDR3 comprises 15 residues. Based on the CDR3 plus reference TRBV28 and TRBJ2-7, the full variable domain is DVKVTQSSRYLVKRTGEKVFLECVQDMDHENMFWYRQDPGLGLRLIYFSYDVKMKEKGDIPEGYSVSREKKERFSLILESASTNQTSMYLCASKEGSLTPYEQYFGPGTRLTVT.

This CDR3 is CASSPRSGQEAFF. CDR3 bases: TGTGCCAGCTCACCACGATCCGGACAGGAAGCTTTCTTT. V gene TRBV18 combines with J gene TRBJ1-1; tentatively, D is TRBD1 (6 bases). V gave up 1 base and J gave up 8 bases, with 11 bases separating them. Germline V gives CDR1 KGHSH, CDR2 LQKENI. The CDR3 runs 13 residues.

The genes are TRBV25-1 and TRBJ2-2; D is perhaps TRBD1 or TRBD2 (5 bases each). V was shortened by 1 base and J by 2 bases, with 14 bases between the two germline ends. The CDR3 spans 17 residues. The germline gives CDR1 MGHDK, CDR2 SYGVNS. CDR3 DNA: TGTGCCAGCAGTGAATTAGAGGGGCGGAAAAACACCGGGGAGCTGTTTTTT. As protein: CASSELEGRKNTGELFF.